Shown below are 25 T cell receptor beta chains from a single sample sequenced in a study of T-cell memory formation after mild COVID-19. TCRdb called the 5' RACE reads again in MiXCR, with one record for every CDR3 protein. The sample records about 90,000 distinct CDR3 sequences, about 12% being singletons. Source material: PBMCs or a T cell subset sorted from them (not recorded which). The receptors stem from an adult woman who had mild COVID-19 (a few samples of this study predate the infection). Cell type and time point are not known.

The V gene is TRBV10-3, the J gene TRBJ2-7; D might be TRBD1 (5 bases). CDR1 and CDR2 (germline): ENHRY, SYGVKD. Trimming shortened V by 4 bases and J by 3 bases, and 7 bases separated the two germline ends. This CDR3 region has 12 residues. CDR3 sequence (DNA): TGTGCCATCAGTGCCACAGGCTACGAGCAGTACTTC. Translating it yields CAISATGYEQYF.

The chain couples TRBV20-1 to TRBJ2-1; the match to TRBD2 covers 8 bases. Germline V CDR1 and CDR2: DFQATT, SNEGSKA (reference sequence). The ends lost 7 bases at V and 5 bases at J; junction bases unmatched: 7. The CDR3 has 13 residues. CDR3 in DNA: TGCAGTGTAGAGCGGGAGAACCACAATGAGCAGTTCTTC. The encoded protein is CSVERENHNEQFF.

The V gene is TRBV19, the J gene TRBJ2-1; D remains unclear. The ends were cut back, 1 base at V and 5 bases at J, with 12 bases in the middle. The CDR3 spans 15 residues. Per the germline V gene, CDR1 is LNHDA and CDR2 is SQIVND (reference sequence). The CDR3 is CASSIGFGEDNEQFF. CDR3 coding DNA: TGTGCCAGTAGTATAGGTTTTGGAGAGGACAATGAGCAGTTCTTC.

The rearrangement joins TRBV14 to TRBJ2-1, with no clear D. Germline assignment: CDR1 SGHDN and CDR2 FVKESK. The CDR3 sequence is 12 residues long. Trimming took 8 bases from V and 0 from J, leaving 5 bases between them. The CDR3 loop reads CASGDSYNEQFF. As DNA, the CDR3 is TGTGCCAGCGGGGACTCCTACAATGAGCAGTTCTTC.

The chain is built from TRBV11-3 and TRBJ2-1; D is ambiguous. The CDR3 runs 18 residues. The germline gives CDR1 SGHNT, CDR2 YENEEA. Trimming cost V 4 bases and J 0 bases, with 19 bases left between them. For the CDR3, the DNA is TGTGCCAGCAGCTCCTATATGGGGTATGCAACCTCCTACAATGAGCAGTTCTTC. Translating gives CASSSYMGYATSYNEQFF.

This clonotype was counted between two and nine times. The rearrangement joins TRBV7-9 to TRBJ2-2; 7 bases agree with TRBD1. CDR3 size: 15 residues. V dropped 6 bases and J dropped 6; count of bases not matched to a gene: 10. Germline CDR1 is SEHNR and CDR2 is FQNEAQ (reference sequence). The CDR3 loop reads CASSSPLQGPGELFF. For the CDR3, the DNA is TGTGCCAGCAGTTCCCCCCTACAGGGGCCCGGGGAGCTGTTTTTT.

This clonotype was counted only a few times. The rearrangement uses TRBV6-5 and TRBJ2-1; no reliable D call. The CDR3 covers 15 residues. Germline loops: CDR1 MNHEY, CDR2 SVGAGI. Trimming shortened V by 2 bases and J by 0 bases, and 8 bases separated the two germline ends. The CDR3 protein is CASSYDGSSYNEQFF. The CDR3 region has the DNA TGTGCCAGCAGTTACGACGGTAGCTCCTACAATGAGCAGTTCTTC.

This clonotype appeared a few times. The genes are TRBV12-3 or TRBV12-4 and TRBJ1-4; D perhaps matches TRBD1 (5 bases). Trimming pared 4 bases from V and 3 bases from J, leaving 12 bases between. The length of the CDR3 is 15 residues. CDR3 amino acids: CASSSTGTSNEKLFF. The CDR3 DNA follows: TGTGCCAGCAGTTCGACCGGGACCTCTAATGAAAAACTGTTTTTT.

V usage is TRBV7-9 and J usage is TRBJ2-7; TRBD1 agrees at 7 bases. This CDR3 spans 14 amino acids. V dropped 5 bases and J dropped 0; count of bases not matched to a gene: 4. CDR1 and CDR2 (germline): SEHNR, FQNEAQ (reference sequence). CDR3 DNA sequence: TGTGCCAGCAGCCTATGGGACAGCTCCTACGAGCAGTACTTC. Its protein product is CASSLWDSSYEQYF.

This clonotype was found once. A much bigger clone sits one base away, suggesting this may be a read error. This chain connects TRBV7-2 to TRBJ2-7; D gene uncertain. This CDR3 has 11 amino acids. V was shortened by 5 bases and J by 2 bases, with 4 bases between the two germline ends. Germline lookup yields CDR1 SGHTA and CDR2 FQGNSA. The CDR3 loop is CASSLPYEQYF. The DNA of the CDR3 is TGTGCCAGCAGCCTCCCCTACGAGCAGTACTTC. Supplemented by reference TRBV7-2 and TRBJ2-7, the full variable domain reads GAGVSQSPSNKVTEKGKDVELRCDPISGHTALYWYRQSLGQGLEFLIYFQGNSAPDKSGLPSDRFSAERTGGSVSTLTIQRTQQEDSAVYLCASSLPYEQYFGPGTRLTVT.

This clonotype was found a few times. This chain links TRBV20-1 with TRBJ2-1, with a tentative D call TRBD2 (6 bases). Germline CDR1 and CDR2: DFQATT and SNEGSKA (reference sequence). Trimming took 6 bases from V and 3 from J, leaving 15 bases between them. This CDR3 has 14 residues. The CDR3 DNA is TGCAGTGCCGGGGACGGGGGAGACTACAATGAGCAGTTCTTC. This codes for CSAGDGGDYNEQFF.

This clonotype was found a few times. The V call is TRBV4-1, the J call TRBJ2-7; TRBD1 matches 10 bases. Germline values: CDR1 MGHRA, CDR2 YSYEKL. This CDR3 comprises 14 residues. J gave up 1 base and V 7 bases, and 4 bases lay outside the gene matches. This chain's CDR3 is CASTPGQGSYEQYF. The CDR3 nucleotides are TGCGCCAGCACACCGGGACAGGGGTCCTACGAGCAGTACTTC.

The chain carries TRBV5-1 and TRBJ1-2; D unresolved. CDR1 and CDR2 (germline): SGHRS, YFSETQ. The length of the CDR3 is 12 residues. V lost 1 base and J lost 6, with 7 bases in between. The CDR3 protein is CASSLSGNGYTF. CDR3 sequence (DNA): TGCGCCAGCAGCTTGTCCGGGAATGGCTACACCTTC.

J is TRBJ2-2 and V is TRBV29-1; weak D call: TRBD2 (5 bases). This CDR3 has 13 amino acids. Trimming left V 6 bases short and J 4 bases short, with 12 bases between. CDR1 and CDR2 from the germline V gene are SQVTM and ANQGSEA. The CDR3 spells CSVVLVPTGELFF. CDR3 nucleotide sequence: TGCAGCGTCGTACTAGTGCCCACCGGGGAGCTGTTTTTT.

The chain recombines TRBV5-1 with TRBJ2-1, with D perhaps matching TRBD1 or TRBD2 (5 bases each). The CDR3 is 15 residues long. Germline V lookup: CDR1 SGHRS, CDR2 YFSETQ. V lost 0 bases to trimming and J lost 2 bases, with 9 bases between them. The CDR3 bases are TGCGCCAGCAGCTTGGAACGGGGCCCCTACAATGAGCAGTTCTTC. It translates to CASSLERGPYNEQFF.

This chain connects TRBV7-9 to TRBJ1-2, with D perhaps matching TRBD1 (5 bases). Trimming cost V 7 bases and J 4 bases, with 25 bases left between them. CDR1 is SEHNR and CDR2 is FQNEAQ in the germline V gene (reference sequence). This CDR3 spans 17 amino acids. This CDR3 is CASTTLVRAGKVYGYTF. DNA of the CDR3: TGTGCCAGCACCACCCTCGTCCGGGCAGGGAAAGTCTATGGCTACACCTTC. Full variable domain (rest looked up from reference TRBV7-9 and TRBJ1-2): DTGVSQNPRHKITKRGQNVTFRCDPISEHNRLYWYRQTLGQGPEFLTYFQNEAQLEKSRLLSDRFSAERPKGSFSTLEIQRTEQGDSAMYLCASTTLVRAGKVYGYTFGSGTRLTVV.

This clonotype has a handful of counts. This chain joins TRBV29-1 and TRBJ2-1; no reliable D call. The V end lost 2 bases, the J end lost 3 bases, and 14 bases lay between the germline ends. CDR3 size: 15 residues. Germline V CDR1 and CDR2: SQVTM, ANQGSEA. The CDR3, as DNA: TGCAGCGTTGAACCCCTCTTAGTCAACTACAATGAGCAGTTCTTC. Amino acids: CSVEPLLVNYNEQFF.

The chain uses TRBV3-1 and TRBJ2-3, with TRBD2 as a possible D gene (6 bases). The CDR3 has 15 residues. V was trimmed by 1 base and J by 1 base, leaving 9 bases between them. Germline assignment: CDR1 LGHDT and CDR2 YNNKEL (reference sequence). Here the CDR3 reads CASSQGWGGTDTQYF. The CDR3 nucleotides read TGTGCCAGCAGCCAAGGCTGGGGGGGCACAGATACGCAGTATTTT.

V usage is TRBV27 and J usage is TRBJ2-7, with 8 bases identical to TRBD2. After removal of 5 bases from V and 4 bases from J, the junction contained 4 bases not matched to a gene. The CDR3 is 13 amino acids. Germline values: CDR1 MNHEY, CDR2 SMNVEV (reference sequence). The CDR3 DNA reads TGTGCCAGCAGTCATCGGGGGGGATACGAGCAGTACTTC. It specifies CASSHRGGYEQYF.

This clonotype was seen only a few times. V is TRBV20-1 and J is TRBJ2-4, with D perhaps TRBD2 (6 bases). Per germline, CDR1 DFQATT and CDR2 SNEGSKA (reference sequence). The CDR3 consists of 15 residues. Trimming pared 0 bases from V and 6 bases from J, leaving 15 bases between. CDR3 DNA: TGCAGTGCTAGAGATCTCACTAGCCGTCGAAACATTCAGTACTTC. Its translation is CSARDLTSRRNIQYF.

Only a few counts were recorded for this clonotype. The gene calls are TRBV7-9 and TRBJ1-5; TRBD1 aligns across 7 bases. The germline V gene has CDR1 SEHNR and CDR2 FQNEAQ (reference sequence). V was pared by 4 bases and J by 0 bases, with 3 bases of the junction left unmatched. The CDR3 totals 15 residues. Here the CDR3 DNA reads TGTGCCAGCAGCTCGGGGACAGCTAGCAATCAGCCCCAGCATTTT. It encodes CASSSGTASNQPQHF. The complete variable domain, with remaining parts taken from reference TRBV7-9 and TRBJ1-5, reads DTGVSQNPRHKITKRGQNVTFRCDPISEHNRLYWYRQTLGQGPEFLTYFQNEAQLEKSRLLSDRFSAERPKGSFSTLEIQRTEQGDSAMYLCASSSGTASNQPQHFGDGTRLSIL.

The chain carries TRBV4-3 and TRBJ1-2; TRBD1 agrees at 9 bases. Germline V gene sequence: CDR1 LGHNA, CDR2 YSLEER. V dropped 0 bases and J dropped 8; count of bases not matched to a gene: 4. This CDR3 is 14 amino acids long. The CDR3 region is CASSQETGGEGYTF. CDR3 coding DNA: TGCGCCAGCAGCCAAGAAACAGGGGGCGAGGGCTACACCTTC.

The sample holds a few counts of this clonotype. CDR3 sequence: CASSFGGSGETQYF. CDR3 DNA: TGTGCCAGCAGTTTCGGGGGTTCTGGGGAGACCCAGTACTTC. The V and J genes are TRBV27 and TRBJ2-5; the D gene is possibly TRBD2 (6 bases). Germline V gene lookup returns CDR1 MNHEY and CDR2 SMNVEV (reference sequence). V shed 3 bases and J shed 5 bases, with 13 bases lying between them. This CDR3 spans 14 amino acids.

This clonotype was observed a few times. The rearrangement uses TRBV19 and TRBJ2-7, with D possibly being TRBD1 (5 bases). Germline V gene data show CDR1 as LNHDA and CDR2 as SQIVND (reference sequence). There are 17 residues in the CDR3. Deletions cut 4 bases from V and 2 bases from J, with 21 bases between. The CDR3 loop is CASSTPPGAWLPYEQYF. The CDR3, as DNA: TGTGCCAGTAGTACCCCCCCTGGGGCGTGGCTCCCCTACGAGCAGTACTTC.

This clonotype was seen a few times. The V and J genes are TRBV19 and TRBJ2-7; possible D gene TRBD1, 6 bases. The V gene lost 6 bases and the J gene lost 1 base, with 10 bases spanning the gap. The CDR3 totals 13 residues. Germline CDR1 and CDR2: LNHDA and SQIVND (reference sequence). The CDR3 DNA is TGTGCCAGTAGGGGGGACACGTCCTACGAGCAGTACTTC. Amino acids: CASRGDTSYEQYF.